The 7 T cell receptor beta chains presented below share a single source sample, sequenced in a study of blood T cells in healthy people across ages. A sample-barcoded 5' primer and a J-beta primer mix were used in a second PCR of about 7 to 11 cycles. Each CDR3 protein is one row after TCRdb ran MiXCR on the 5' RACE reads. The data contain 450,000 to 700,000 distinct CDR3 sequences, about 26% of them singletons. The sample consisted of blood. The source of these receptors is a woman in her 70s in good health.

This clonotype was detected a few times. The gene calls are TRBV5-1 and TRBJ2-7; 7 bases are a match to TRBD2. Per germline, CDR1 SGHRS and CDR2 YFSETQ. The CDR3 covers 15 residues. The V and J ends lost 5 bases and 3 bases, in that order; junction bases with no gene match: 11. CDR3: CASSSAHRDYYEQYF. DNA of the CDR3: TGCGCCAGCAGTTCTGCCCACCGGGACTACTACGAGCAGTACTTC.

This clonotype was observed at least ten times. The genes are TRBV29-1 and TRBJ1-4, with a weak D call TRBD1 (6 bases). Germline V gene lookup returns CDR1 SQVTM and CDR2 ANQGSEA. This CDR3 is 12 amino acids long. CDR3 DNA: TGCAGTGTCCGTAGAGGGGGGGAAAAACTGTTTTTT. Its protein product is CSVRRGGEKLFF. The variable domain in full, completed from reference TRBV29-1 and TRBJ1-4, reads SAVISQKPSRDICQRGTSLTIQCQVDSQVTMMFWYRQQPGQSLTLIATANQGSEATYESGFVIDKFPISRPNLTFSTLTVSNMSPEDSSIYLCSVRRGGEKLFFGSGTQLSVL.

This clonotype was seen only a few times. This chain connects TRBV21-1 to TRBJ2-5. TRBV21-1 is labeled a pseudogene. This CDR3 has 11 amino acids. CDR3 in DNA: TGTGCCAGCAGCAACGAAGAGACCCAGTACTTC. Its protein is CASSNEETQYF.

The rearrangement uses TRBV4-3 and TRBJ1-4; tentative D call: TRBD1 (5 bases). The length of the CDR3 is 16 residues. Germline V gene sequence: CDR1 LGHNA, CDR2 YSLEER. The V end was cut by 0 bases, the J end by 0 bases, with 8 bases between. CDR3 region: CASSQDDSSTNEKLFF. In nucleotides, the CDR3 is TGCGCCAGCAGCCAAGACGACAGTTCAACTAATGAAAAACTGTTTTTT.

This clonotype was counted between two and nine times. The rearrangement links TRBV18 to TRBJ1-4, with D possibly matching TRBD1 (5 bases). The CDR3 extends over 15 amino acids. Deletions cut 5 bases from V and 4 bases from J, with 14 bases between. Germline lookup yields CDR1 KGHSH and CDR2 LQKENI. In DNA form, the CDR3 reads TGTGCCAGCTCAACGATTGACAGCTATAATGAAAAACTGTTTTTT. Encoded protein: CASSTIDSYNEKLFF.

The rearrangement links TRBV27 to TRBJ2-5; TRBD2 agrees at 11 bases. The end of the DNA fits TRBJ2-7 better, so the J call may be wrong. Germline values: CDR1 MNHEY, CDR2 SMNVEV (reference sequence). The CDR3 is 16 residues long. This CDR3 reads CASRPLAGGRSYEQYF. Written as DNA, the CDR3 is TGTGCCAGCAGACCATTAGCGGGGGGGCGGTCCTACGAGCAGTACTTC.

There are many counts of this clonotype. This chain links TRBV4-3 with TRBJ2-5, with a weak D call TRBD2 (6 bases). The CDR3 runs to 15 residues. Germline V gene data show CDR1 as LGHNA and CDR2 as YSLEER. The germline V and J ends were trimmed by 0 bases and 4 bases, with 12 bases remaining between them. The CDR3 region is CASSQEGRSGETQYF. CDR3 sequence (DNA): TGCGCCAGCAGCCAAGAGGGGAGGTCGGGAGAGACCCAGTACTTC.